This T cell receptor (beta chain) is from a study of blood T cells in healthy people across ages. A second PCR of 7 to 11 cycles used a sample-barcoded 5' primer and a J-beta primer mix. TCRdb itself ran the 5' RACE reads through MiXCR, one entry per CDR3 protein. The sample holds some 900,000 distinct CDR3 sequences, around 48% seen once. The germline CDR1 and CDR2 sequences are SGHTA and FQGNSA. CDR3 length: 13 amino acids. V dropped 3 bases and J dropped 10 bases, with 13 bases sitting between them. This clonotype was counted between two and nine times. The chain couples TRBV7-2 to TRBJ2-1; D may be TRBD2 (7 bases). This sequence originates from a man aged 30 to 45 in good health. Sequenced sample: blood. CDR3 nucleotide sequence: TGTGCCAGCAGCTTCTGGCGGGGGCGCGAGCAGTTCTTC. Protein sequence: CASSFWRGREQFF.